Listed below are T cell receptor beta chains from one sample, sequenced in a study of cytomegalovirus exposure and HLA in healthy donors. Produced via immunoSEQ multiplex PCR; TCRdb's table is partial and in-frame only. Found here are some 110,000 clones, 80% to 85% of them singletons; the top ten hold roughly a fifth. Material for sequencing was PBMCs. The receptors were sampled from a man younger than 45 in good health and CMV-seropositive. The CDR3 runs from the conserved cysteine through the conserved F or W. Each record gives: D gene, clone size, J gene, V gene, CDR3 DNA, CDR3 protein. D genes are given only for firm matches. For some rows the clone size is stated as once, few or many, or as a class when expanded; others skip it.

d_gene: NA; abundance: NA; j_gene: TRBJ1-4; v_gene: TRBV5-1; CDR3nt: TGCGCCAGCAGCTTAGCGTCGGCGGGCGAAAAACTGTTTTTT; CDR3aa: CASSLASAGEKLFF
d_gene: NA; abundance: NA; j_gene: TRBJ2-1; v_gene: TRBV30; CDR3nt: TGTGCCTGGACATTTGGTGCGAGCTCCTACAATGAGCAGTTCTTC; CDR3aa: CAWTFGASSYNEQFF
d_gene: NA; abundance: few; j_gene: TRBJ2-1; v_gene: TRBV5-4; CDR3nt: TGTGCCAGCAGCTTGTCCCACCGGGTCGGGAACAATGAGCAGTTCTTC; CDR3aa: CASSLSHRVGNNEQFF
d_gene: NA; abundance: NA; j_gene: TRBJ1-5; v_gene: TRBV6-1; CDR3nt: TGTGCCAGCGTGGCGGGGAATCAGCCCCAGCATTTT; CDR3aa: CASVAGNQPQHF
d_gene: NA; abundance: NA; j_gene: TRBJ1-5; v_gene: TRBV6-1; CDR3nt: TGTGCCAGCAGTGCCAGGCAGGATAGCAATCAGCCCCAGCATTTT; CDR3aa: CASSARQDSNQPQHF
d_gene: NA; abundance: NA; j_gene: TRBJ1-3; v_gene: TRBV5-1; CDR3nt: TGCGCCAGCAGCCGGCCGGACAAGACCGGAAACACCATATATTTT; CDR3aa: CASSRPDKTGNTIYF
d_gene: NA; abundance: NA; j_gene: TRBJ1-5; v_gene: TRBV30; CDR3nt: TGTGCCTGGAGTGGAGGGATTAGCAATCAGCCCCAGCATTTT; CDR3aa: CAWSGGISNQPQHF
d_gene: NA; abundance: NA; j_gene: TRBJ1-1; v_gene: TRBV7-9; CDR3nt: TGTGCCAGCGGTCGGTCAGGTGTCTACACTGAAGCTTTCTTT; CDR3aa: CASGRSGVYTEAFF
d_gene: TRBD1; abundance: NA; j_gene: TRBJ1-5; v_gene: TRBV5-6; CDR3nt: TGTGCCAGCAGTTTGACAGGGCTCCGAAGCAATCAGCCCCAGCATTTT; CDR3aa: CASSLTGLRSNQPQHF
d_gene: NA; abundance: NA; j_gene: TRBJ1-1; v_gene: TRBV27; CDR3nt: TGTGCCAGCAGTTCGACAGTTGAGGCTGAAGCTTTCTTT; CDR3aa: CASSSTVEAEAFF
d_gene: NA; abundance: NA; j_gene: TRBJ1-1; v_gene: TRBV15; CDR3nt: TGTGCCACCAGCAGAGATCTAGGGGGGGGGAACACTGAAGCTTTCTTT; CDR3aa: CATSRDLGGGNTEAFF
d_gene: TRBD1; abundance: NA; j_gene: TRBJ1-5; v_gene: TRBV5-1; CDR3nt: TGCGCCAGCAGCTTGGGAGGGGGCGTTCAGCCCCAGCATTTT; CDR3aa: CASSLGGGVQPQHF
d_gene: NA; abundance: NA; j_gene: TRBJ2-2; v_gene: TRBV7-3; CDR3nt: TGTGCCAGCAGCTTAGGCGGTAGTAACTCGCCCGGGGAGCTGTTTTTT; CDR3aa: CASSLGGSNSPGELFF
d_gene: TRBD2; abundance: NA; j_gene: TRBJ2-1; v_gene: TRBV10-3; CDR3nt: TGTGCCATCAGAGCTAGCGGGGGGGCACCCTACAATGAGCAGTTCTTC; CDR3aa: CAIRASGGAPYNEQFF
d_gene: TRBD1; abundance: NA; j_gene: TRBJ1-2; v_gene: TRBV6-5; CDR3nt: TGTGCCAGCAGTTACTCAACAGGGGGCAGGGGCTACACCTTC; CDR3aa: CASSYSTGGRGYTF
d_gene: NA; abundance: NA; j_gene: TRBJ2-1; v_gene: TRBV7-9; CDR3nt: TGTGCCAGCCTGCCCCCAGGGTCCTACAATGAGCAGTTCTTC; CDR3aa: CASLPPGSYNEQFF
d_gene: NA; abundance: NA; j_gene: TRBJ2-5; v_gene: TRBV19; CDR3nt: TGTGCCAGTAGTTCCGCGAAGCCTTACCAAGAGACCCAGTACTTC; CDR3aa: CASSSAKPYQETQYF
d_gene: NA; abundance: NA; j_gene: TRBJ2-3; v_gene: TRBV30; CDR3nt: TGTGCCTGGAGTGTAGGCGGGACTAGCACAGATACGCAGTATTTT; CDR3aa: CAWSVGGTSTDTQYF
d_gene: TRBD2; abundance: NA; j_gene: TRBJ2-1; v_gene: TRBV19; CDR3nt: TGTGCCAGTAGTCAGCGGGGGGGTTACAATGAGCAGTTCTTC; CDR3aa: CASSQRGGYNEQFF
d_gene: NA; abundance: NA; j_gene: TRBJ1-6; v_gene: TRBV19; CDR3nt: TGTGCCGGCTCCGCCCCACCCCTCCACTTT; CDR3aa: CAGSAPPLHF
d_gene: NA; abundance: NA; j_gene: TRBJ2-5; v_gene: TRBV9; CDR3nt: TGTGCCAGCAGCGTAGCGGGGGGCGCGGGGACCCAGTACTTC; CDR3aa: CASSVAGGAGTQYF
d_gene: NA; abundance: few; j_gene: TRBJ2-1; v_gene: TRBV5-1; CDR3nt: TGCGCCAGCAGCTTTTCCGGGATGGGCGATGAGCAGTTCTTC; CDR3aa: CASSFSGMGDEQFF
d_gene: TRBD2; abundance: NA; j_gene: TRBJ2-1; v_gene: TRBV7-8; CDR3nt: TGTGCCAGCAGCCACCTAGCGGCGGGCTACAATGAGCAGTTCTTC; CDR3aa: CASSHLAAGYNEQFF
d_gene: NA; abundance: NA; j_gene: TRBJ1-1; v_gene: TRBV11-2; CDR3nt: TGTGCCAGCAGCTTAGATAGCCAAATGAACACTGAAGCTTTCTTT; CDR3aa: CASSLDSQMNTEAFF
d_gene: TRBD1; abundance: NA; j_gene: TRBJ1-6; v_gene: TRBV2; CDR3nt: TGTGCCAGCAGTGAACCTGGGGACAGGTATAATTCACCCCTCCACTTT; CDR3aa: CASSEPGDRYNSPLHF
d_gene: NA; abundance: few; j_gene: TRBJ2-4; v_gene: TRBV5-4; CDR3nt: TGTGCCAGCAGCTTAGGGGGGGGCGGAGCCAAAAACATTCAGTACTTC; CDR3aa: CASSLGGGGAKNIQYF
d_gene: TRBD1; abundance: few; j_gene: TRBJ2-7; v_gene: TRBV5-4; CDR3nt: TGTGCCAGCAGCTGGGACAGATCCCCCTACGAGCAGTACTTC; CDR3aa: CASSWDRSPYEQYF
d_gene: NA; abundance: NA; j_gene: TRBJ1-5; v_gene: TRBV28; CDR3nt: TGTGCCAGCAGTTTACAGCAGGGCAATCAGCCCCAGCATTTT; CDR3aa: CASSLQQGNQPQHF
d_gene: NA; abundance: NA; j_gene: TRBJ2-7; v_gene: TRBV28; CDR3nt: TGTGCCAGCAGTCCCTCTGGGTCGGGAAGCTTCTACGAGCAGTACTTC; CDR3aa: CASSPSGSGSFYEQYF
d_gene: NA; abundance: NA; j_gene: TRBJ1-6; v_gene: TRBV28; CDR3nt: TGTGCCAGCAGTCATACAGGGACGAATTCACCCCTCCACTTT; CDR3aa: CASSHTGTNSPLHF
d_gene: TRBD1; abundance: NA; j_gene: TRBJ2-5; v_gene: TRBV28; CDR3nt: TGTGCCAGCAGTTTGACAGGGCTCAACCAAGAGACCCAGTACTTC; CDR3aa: CASSLTGLNQETQYF
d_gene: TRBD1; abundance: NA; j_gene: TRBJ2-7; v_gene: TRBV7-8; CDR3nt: TGTGCCAGCAGCTCGACAGGGGGTTACGAGCAGTACTTC; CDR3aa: CASSSTGGYEQYF
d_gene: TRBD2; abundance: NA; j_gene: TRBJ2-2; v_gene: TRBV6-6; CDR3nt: TGTGCCAGCAGTTACTCGTCTAGCGGGGGCGCCGGGGAGCTGTTTTTT; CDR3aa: CASSYSSSGGAGELFF
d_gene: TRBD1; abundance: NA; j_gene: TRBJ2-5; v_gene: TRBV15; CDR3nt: TGTGCCACCAGCAGAGATCGGGGGGCGGGACAGGGAGAGACCCAGTACTTC; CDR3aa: CATSRDRGAGQGETQYF
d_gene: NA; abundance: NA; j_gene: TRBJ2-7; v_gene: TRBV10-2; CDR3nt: TGCGCCACCACAGACTGGGGGCAGGGGAAGGGGTACTCCTACGAGCAGTACTTC; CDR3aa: CATTDWGQGKGYSYEQYF
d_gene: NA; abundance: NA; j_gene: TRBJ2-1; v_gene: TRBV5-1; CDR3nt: TGCGCCAGCAGCTTTAGCGGCAGCTCCTACAATGAGCAGTTCTTC; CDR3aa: CASSFSGSSYNEQFF
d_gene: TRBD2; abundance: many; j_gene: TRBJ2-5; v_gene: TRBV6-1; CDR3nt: TGTGCCAGCAGTGAACTAGCGGGAGGGCAAGAGACCCAGTACTTC; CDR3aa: CASSELAGGQETQYF
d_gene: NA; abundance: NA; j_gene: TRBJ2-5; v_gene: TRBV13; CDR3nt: TGTGCCAGCAGCTTTAGAGAGGCCCAGTACTTC; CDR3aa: CASSFREAQYF
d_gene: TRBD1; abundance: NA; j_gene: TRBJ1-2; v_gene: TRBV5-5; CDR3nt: TGTGCCAGCAGCGCGGGACAGGGGTTCTATGGCTACACCTTC; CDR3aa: CASSAGQGFYGYTF
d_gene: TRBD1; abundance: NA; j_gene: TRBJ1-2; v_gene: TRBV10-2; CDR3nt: TGTGCCATCCGCCCCGGGACAGGGGACTATGGCTACACCTTC; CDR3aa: CAIRPGTGDYGYTF
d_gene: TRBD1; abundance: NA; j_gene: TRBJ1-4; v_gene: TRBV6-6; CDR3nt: TGTGCCAGCCGTGGACAGGCGAATGAAAAACTGTTTTTT; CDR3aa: CASRGQANEKLFF
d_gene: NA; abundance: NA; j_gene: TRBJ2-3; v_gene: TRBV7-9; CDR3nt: TGTGCCAGCAGCTTCCGGAGGGAGGGCACAGATACGCAGTATTTT; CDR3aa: CASSFRREGTDTQYF
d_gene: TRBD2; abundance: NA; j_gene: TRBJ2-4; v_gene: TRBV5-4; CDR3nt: TGTGCCAGCAGCCCAGGGACTAGCTCAGGCAAAAACATTCAGTACTTC; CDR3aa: CASSPGTSSGKNIQYF
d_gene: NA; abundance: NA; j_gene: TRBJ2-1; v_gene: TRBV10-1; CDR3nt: TGCGCCAGCAGTGAGTCGATGGGCTTTTCGGACAATGAGCAGTTCTTC; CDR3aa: CASSESMGFSDNEQFF
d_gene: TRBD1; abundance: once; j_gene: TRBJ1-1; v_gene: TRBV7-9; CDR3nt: TGTTCCAGCAGCGTGAGACAGGGGGCGGATTCGTACACTGAAGCTTTCTTT; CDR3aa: CSSSVRQGADSYTEAFF